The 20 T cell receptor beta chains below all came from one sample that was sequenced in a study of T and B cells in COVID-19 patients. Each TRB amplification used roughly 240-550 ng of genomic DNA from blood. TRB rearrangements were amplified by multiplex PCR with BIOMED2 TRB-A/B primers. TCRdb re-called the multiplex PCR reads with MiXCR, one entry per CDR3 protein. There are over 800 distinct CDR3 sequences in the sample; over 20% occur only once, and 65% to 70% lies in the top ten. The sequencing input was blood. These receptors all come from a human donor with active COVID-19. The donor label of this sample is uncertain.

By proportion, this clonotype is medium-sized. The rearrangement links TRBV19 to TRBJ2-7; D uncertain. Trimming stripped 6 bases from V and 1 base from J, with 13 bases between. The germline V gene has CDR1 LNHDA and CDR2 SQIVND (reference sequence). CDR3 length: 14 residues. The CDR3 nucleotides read TGTGCCAGTAGGGCGGACCCCGCATCCTACGAGCAGTACTTC. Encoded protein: CASRADPASYEQYF.

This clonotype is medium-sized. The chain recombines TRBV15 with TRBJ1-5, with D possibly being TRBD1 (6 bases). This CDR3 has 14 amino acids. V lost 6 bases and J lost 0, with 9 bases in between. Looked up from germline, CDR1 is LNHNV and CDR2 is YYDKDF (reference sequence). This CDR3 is CATSADSSNQPQHF. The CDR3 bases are TGTGCCACCAGTGCGGACAGTAGCAATCAGCCCCAGCATTTT.

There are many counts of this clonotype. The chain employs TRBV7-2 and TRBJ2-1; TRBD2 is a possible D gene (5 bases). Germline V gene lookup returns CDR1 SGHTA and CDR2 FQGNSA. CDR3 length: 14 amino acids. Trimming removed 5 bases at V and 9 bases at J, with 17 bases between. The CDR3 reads CASSPASEGGEQFF. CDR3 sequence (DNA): TGTGCCAGCAGCCCCGCGTCCGAAGGAGGTGAGCAGTTCTTC.

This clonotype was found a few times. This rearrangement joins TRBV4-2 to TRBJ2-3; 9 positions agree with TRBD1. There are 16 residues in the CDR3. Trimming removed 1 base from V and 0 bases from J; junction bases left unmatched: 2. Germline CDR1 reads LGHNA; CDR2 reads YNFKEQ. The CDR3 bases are TGTGCCAGCAGCCAAGGGACAGGGGCTAGCACAGATACGCAGTATTTT. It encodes CASSQGTGASTDTQYF.

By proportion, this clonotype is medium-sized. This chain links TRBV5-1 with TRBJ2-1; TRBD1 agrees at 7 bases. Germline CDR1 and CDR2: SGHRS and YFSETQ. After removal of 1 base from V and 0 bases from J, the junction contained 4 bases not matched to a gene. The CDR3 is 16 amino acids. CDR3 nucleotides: TGCGCCAGCAGCTTGACAGGGGCGACCTCCTACAATGAGCAGTTCTTC. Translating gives CASSLTGATSYNEQFF.

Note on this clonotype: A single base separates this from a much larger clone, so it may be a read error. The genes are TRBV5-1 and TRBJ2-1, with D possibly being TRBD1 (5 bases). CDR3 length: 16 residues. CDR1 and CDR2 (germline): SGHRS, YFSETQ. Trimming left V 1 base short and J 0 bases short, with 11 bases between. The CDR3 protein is CASSLIGATSYNEQFF. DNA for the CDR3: TGCGCCAGCAGCTTGATAGGGGCGACCTCCTACAATGAGCAGTTCTTC. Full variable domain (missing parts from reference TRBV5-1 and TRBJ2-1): KAGVTQTPRYLIKTRGQQVTLSCSPISGHRSVSWYQQTPGQGLQFLFEYFSETQRNKGNFPGRFSGRQFSNSRSEMNVSTLELGDSALYLCASSLIGATSYNEQFFGPGTRLTVL.

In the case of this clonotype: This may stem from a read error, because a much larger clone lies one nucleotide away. The CDR3 is CASSLTGEGTQYF. The CDR3 nucleotides are TGTGCCAGCAGCTTGACAGGAGAAGGGACCCAGTACTTC. This sequence joins TRBV5-5 and TRBJ2-5; a possible D gene is TRBD1 (5 bases). This CDR3 has 13 amino acids. The V gene's germline CDR1 is SGHKS and CDR2 YYEKEE (reference sequence). The V gene lost 1 base and the J gene lost 7 bases, with 11 bases spanning the gap.

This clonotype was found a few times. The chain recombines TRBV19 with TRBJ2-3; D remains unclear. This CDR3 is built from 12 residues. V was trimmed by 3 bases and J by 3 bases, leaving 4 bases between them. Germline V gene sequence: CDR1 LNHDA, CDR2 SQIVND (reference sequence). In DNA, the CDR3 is TGTGCCAGTAGTATCGGAACAGATACGCAGTATTTT. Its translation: CASSIGTDTQYF.

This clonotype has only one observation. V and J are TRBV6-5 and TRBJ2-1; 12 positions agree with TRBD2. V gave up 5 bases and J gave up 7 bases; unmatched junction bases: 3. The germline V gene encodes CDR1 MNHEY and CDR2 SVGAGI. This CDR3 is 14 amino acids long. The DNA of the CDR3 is TGTGCCAGCAGTGAGACTAGCGGGAGTAATGAGCAGTTCTTC. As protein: CASSETSGSNEQFF.

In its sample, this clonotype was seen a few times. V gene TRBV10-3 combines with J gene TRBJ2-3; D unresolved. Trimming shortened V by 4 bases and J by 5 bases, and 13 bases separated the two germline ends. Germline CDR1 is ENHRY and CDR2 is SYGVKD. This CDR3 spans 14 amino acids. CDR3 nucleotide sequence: TGTGCCATCAGTGGATCTCTGTCGGGAGATACGCAGTATTTT. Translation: CAISGSLSGDTQYF.

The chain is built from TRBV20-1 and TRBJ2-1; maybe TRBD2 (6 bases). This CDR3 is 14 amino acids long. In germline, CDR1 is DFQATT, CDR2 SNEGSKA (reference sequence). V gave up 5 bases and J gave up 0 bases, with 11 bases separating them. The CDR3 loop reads CSAGDWSSYNEQFF. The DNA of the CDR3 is TGCAGTGCTGGGGACTGGAGCTCCTACAATGAGCAGTTCTTC.

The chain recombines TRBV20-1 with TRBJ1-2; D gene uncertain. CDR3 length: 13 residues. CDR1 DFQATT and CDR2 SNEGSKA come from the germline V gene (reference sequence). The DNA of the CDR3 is TGCAGCGCGGGAACAGCCTTTAACTATGGCTACACCTTC. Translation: CSAGTAFNYGYTF.

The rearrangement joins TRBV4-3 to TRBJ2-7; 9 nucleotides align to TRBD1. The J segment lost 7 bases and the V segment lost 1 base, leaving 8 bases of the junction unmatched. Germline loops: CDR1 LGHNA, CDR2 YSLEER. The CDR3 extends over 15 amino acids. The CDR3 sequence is CASSQGETGGREQYF. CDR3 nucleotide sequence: TGCGCCAGCAGCCAAGGGGAGACAGGGGGTCGGGAGCAGTACTTC.

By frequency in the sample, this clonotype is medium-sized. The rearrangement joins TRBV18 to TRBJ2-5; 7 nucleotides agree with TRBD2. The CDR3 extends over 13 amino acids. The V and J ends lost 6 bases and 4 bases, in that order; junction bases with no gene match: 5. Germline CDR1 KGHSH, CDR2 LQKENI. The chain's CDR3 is CASSSGGGETQYF. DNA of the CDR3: TGTGCCAGCTCGTCGGGGGGTGGAGAGACCCAGTACTTC.

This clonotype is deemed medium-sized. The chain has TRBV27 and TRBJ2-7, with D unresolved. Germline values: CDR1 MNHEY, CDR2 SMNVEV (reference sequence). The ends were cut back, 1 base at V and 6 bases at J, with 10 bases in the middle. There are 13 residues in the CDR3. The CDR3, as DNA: TGTGCCAGCAGTTTATATAGGCGTGGCGAGCAGTACTTC. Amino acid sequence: CASSLYRRGEQYF.

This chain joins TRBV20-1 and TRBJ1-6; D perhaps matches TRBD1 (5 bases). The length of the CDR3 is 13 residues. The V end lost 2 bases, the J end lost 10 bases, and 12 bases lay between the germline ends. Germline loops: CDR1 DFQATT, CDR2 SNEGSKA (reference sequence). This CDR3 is CSARPGGGSPLHF. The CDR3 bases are TGCAGTGCTAGACCAGGCGGGGGATCACCCCTCCACTTT.

The CDR3 loop is CSARTRQHQETQYF. The DNA for the CDR3 is TGCAGTGCTAGAACCCGGCAGCACCAAGAGACCCAGTACTTC. The V and J genes are TRBV20-1 and TRBJ2-5; D gene uncertain. Germline lookup yields CDR1 DFQATT and CDR2 SNEGSKA (reference sequence). Trimming removed 2 bases at V and 0 bases at J, with 10 bases between. The CDR3 extends over 14 amino acids.

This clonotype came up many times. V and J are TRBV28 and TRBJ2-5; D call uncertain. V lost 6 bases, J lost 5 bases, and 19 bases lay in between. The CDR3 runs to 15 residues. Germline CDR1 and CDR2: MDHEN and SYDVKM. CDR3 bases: TGTGCCAGCAGCCCCTCCGACGAAGTCGGGGAGACCCAGTACTTC. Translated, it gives CASSPSDEVGETQYF. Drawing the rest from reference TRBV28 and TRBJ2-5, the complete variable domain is DVKVTQSSRYLVKRTGEKVFLECVQDMDHENMFWYRQDPGLGLRLIYFSYDVKMKEKGDIPEGYSVSREKKERFSLILESASTNQTSMYLCASSPSDEVGETQYFGPGTRLLVL.

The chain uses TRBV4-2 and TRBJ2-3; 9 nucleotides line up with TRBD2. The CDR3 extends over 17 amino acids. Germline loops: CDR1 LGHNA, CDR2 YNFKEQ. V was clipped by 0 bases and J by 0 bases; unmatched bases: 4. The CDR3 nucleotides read TGTGCCAGCAGCCAAGACGGCGCGGGAGGGAGCACAGATACGCAGTATTTT. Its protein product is CASSQDGAGGSTDTQYF.

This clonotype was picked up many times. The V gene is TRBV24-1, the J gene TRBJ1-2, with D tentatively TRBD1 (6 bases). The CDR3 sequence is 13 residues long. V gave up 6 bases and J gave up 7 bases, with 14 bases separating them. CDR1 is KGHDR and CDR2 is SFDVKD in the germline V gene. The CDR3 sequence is CATSPRGALGYTF. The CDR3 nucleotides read TGTGCCACCAGTCCGCGGGGGGCGCTTGGCTACACCTTC.